Sequencing of this T cell receptor beta chain was carried out in a study of blood T cells in healthy people across ages (dated by TCRdb to between 2014 and 2017). The study in broad terms: In model experiments, roughly one uniquely barcoded TCR beta cDNA molecule per two T cells was captured by template switching. Using deep sequencing normalized with unique cDNA molecular identifiers, the study measured how TCR beta repertoire diversity changes with age. The donors were divided into four age groups: young (average around 16 years), middle-aged (under 40), aged (approximately 62) and long-lived (more than 75). The study analyzed two additional independent replicas of 1 million unique cDNA reads from the same blood draw for two donors, one aged 18 to 30 and one aged 80 or older. Here is what the overall study found, with its caveats: There was a strong correlation between observed TCR beta diversity and the percentage of naive T cells measured by flow cytometry. Conclusive comparison of naive and antigen-experienced compartments was prevented by the profiling of bulk unsorted PBMCs. As age increased, observed TCR beta diversity per million T cells dropped in a roughly linear way, and a significant reduction was already evident by age roughly 36. Because the CMV infection status of the donors was unknown, age-related changes in expanded clonotypes may potentially have been confounded. Estimates of total diversity from one million sequenced T cells were regarded as lower bounds and underestimates. Compared with the aged group, the long-lived group had more naive CD4+ T cells, fewer expanded clones and increased TCR diversity, a pattern suggesting age selection.

Libraries were made using 5' RACE. The reads were generated on an Illumina HiSeq 2500. A second 7 to 11 cycle PCR used a sample-barcoded 5' primer and a J-beta primer mix. A unique molecular identifier was introduced onto each TCR beta cDNA molecule by a template-switch 5' adaptor carrying 12 random nucleotides. At least 2.5 million CDR3-containing paired-end reads were obtained from each sample. The Mint cDNA synthesis kit, primed by a TRBC-specific oligonucleotide, was used to synthesize first-strand cDNA from all RNA. After uracil-DNA glycosylase treatment, a first 18-cycle PCR used universal primers M1SS and BC2_uni_R on all cDNA. On the study's bioinformatics: Normalization of each sample was performed by random selection of 1 million high-quality reads, each carrying a distinct molecular identifier. Instead of being binned into consensus sequences, reads with shared molecular identifiers were discarded. MiTCR, with a Q25 quality threshold and the strictest error-elimination algorithm, was used for CDR3 identification, clonotype clustering and error correction. A nonparametric unseen species model with Euler transformation was used to estimate a lower bound on total TCR beta diversity. TCRdb reworked the public reads: Q25 trimming with fastp, MiXCR clone assembly, productive beta chains retained. Rows with a matching CDR3 protein are joined into one entry that keeps the most common DNA and genes. TCRdb, not the authors, supplied the V and J calls. For this sample there are 750,000 to 850,000 distinct CDR3 sequences; around a quarter appear just once. Around 3.6% of the sample comes from the top ten.

The approximately 40 donors, aged about 6 to 95 years, were systemically healthy Caucasian individuals from Russia. About 9.1 milliliters of peripheral blood were collected from each donor into EDTA-treated Vacutainer tubes. Ficoll-Paque density-gradient centrifugation was used to isolate PBMCs, with at least 6 million obtained per sample. Trizol reagent was used to extract total RNA from the PBMCs, yielding at least 5 micrograms per sample. The percentages of naive CD45RAhigh/CD27high T cells were determined by flow cytometry on a PBMC aliquot from every donor. The CDR3 sequence holds 14 residues, the cysteine and phenylalanine included. The read is trimmed to its CDR3 DNA, 42 bases read in frame from base 1. The germline V gene yields MNHEY for CDR1 and SVGAGI for CDR2. After removal of 6 bases from V and 1 base from J, the junction retains 3 bases not matched to a gene. For this clonotype: The antigen this receptor binds is unknown. No base qualities exist here, and no much larger clone lies one base off it.

The sample also formed part of further work on T cells of mothers and their children. The second study's authors report: Nine systemically healthy Caucasian individuals served as donors, namely three mothers together with their six children. cDNA synthesis used all of the extracted RNA, with roughly 1.5 ug of RNA in each 15 ul reaction. In the second PCR, sample barcodes and 2-4 random nucleotides were introduced via the M1S primer. More than 8 million TCR beta CDR3 reads were obtained from each mother, and some 3 million reads were obtained from each child. Thymic selection shapes the output of TCR recombination in a similar way in related and unrelated pairs, and inherited differences have a minor effect. Related mother-child pairs always showed normalized repertoire overlap that was slightly higher than in unrelated mother-child pairs, though the difference was never significant. No persistent microchimeric T cell clones were found, with a detection sensitivity of roughly 92 clones per million clonotypes. The study used deep NGS to compare TCR beta repertoires of mothers and children, seeking features distinguishing related mother-child pairs from unrelated individuals. The mean age was roughly 40 +/- 4 years for the mothers and approximately 11 +/- 4 years for the children. After adapter ligation with NEBNext reagents, the libraries were sequenced on Illumina HiSeq 2000 with 100+100 nt paired-end reads. Mother and child libraries were prepared a month apart and sequenced in separate runs to prevent cross-contamination. For each donor, between 500,000 and 2,000,000 distinct TCR beta clonotypes were identified. Naive TCR beta clonotypes were estimated from low-frequency clonotypes matched to each donor's FACS-determined naive share, without sorting.

The sample consisted of blood. The chain is made from TRBV6-5 and TRBJ2-1; 7 bases in the junction line up with TRBD1. The receptor comes from a boy aged 5-17 years in good health. In nucleotide form, the sequence is TGTGCCAGCAGAAAACAGGGGTCCTACAATGAGCAGTTCTTC. Translated, this gives CASRKQGSYNEQFF.